The present TCR beta chain was sequenced within a study of blood T cells in healthy people across ages. Study overall: Capturing about one barcoded beta molecule per two T cells was achieved by template switching.

The donors, all healthy, were Caucasians living in Russia, aged roughly 6 to 100. Isolated per sample were at least 6.5 million PBMCs. Using a J-beta primer mix together with a sample-barcoded 5' primer, a second PCR was run for about 6 to 11 cycles. Each cDNA molecule, via a template-switch adaptor with 12 random nucleotides, was tagged. Each CDR3 protein gets one entry after TCRdb re-called the 5' RACE reads with MiXCR. The sample carries more than 800,000 distinct CDR3 sequences, less than 50% recorded once. V was clipped by 2 bases and J by 13 bases; unmatched bases: 11. Looked up from germline, CDR1 is LGHDT and CDR2 is YNNKEL (reference sequence). The CDR3 extends over 14 amino acids.

Sequencing was carried out using blood. The rearrangement links TRBV3-1 to TRBJ2-1; 7 nucleotides match TRBD2. The receptor was derived from a woman aged 60-75 years in good health. The CDR3 protein is CASSQRREFELQFF. CDR3 coding DNA: TGTGCCAGCAGCCAAAGGCGGGAGTTTGAGTTACAGTTCTTC.